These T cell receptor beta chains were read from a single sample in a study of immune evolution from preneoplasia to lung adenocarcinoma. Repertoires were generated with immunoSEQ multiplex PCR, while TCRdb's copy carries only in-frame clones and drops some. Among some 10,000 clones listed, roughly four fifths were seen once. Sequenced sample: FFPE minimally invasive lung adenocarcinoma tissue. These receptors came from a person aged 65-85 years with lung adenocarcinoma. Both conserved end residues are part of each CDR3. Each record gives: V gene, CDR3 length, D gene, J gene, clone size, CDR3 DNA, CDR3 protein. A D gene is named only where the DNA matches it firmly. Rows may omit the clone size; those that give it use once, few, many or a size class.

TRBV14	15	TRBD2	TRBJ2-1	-	TGTGCCAGCAGCGGGGCGAGCGGGGGCTACAATGAGCAGTTCTTC	CASSGASGGYNEQFF
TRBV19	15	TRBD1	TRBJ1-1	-	TGTGCCAGTAGTATACTCGACAGGGCGAACACTGAAGCTTTCTTT	CASSILDRANTEAFF
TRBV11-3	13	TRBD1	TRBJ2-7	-	TGTGCCAGCAGCTTAGGGGGACAGCGCGAGCAGTACTTC	CASSLGGQREQYF
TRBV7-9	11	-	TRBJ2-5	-	TGTGCCAGCAGCCCGGGGGAGACCCAGTACTTC	CASSPGETQYF
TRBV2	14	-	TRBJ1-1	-	TGTGCCAGCAGTGACCGGGGAAGGAACACTGAAGCTTTCTTT	CASSDRGRNTEAFF
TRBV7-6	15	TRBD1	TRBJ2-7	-	TGTGCCAGCAGCTCACAGACAGGGGGGTCGGACGAGCAGTACTTC	CASSSQTGGSDEQYF
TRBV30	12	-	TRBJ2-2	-	TGTGCCTGGACAGTAGATACCGGGGAGCTGTTTTTT	CAWTVDTGELFF
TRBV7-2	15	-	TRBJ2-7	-	TGTGCCAGCAGCTTAGGTGATGGCAGCCGGCACGAGCAGTACTTC	CASSLGDGSRHEQYF
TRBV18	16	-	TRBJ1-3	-	TGTGCCAGCTCATCCGCGGACAGATACTCTGGAAACACCATATATTTT	CASSSADRYSGNTIYF
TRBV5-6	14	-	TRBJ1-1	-	TGTGCCAGCAGCTTGCGCTGGGCACCCACTGAAGCTTTCTTT	CASSLRWAPTEAFF
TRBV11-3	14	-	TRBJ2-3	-	TGTGCCAGCAGCTTCGACCTATCCACAGATACGCAGTATTTT	CASSFDLSTDTQYF
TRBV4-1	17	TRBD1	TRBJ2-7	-	TGCGCCAGCAGCCAAGGGCAGAGGACAGGGGGATCCTACGAGCAGTACTTC	CASSQGQRTGGSYEQYF
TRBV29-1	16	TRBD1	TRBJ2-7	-	TGCAGCGTTGAAGGACCCGGGACAGGGCGGCGAAACGAGCAGTACTTC	CSVEGPGTGRRNEQYF
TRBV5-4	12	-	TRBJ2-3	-	TGTGCCAGCAGCTTGCCATCAGATACGCAGTATTTT	CASSLPSDTQYF
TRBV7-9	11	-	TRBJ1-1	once	TGTGCCAGCAGCTTAGATCGGACAGCTTTCTTT	CASSLDRTAFF
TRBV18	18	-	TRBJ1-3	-	TGTGCCAGCTCAGGAACATCCTTCGGGGGAGTAACTGGAAACACCATATATTTT	CASSGTSFGGVTGNTIYF
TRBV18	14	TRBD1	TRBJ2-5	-	TGTGCCAGCTCCCTGGGACAGCCCCAAGAGACCCAGTACTTC	CASSLGQPQETQYF
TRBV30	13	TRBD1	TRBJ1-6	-	TGTGCCTTCGCCGGGACAGGGGATTCACCCCTCCACTTT	CAFAGTGDSPLHF
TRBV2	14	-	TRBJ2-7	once	TGTGCCAGCACGGTTAGCAGCGGCTCCTACGAGCAGTACTTC	CASTVSSGSYEQYF
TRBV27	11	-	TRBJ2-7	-	TGTGCCAGCAGTTCCGACTACGAGCAGTACTTC	CASSSDYEQYF
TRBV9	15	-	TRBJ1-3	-	TGTGCCAGCAGCGTAGAAGGGGTAAGAGGAAACACCATATATTTT	CASSVEGVRGNTIYF
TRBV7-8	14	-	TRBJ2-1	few	TGTGCCAGCAGCTTGGGGACCAGCCGTGGAGAGCAGTTCTTC	CASSLGTSRGEQFF
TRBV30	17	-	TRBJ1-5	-	TGTGCCTGGAGTAGTAGGGGAATCGGGTTTAGCAATCAGCCCCAGCATTTT	CAWSSRGIGFSNQPQHF
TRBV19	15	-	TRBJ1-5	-	TGTGCCAGTAGCACGAAGGTGGACGGGAATCAGCCCCAGCATTTT	CASSTKVDGNQPQHF
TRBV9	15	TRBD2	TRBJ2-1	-	TGTGCCAGCAGCCGAAGCGGGGACGGATACAATGAGCAGTTCTTC	CASSRSGDGYNEQFF
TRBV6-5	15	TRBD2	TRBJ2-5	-	TGTGCCAGCAGATTAAGCGGGGCCACGGTAGAGACCCAGTACTTC	CASRLSGATVETQYF
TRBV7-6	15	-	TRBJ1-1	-	TGTGCCAGCAGGGCGAAAGAAGGCTTGAACACTGAAGCTTTCTTT	CASRAKEGLNTEAFF
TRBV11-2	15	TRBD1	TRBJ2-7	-	TGTGCCAGCAGCTTAGTCGGGACAGGGATGTTGGAGCAGTACTTC	CASSLVGTGMLEQYF
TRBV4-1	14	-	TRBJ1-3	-	TGCGCCAGCAGCCAAACGAACTCTGGAAACACCATATATTTT	CASSQTNSGNTIYF
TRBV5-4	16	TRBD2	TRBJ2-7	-	TGTGCCAGCAGCTTCTCCATGGGGGGGAGAGCCTACGAGCAGTACTTC	CASSFSMGGRAYEQYF
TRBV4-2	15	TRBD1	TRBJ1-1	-	TGTGCCAGCAGCGAAGGGGACAGGGGGAACACTGAAGCTTTCTTT	CASSEGDRGNTEAFF
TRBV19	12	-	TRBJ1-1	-	TGTGCCAGTAGTATGGGCCTCGCCGAAGCTTTCTTT	CASSMGLAEAFF
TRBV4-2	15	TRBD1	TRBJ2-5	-	TGTGCCAGCAGCCAAGTAGGACAGGGCCAAGAGACCCAGTACTTC	CASSQVGQGQETQYF
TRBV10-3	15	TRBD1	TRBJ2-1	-	TGTGCCATCGCACCGACGGGACAGGGCTACAATGAGCAGTTCTTC	CAIAPTGQGYNEQFF
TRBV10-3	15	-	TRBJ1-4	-	TGTGCCATCAGTGAAGGGGGGGCAACTAATGAAAAACTGTTTTTT	CAISEGGATNEKLFF
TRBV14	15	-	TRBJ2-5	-	TGTGCCAGCAGCCAAGTCGAACCCATCAAGGAGACCCAGTACTTC	CASSQVEPIKETQYF
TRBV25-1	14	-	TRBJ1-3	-	TGTGCCAGCAGTGAAGGGGGCCAAGGAAACACCATATATTTT	CASSEGGQGNTIYF
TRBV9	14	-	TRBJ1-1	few	TGTGCCAGCAGCGTCGATACAGGGAACACTGAAGCTTTCTTT	CASSVDTGNTEAFF
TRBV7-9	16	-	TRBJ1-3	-	TGTGCCAGCAGCTTAGCAGGGGTCAACTCTGGAAACACCATATATTTT	CASSLAGVNSGNTIYF
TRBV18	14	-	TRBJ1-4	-	TGTGCCAGCTCACCGGGGACACCTAATGAAAAACTGTTTTTT	CASSPGTPNEKLFF
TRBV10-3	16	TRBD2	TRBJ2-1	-	TGTGCCATCAGCACTATGACTAGCGGGGGGGCAAATGAGCAGTTCTTC	CAISTMTSGGANEQFF
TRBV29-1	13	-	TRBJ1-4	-	TGCAGCGTTGTTGCGACGGAGGGTGGAAAACTGTTTTTT	CSVVATEGGKLFF
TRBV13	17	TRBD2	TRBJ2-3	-	TGTGCCAGCAGCTTCTTAGCTAGCGGGGGCCGCACAGATACGCAGTATTTT	CASSFLASGGRTDTQYF
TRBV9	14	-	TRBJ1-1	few	TGTGCCAGCAATCAGGGCAGGATGAACACTGAAGCTTTCTTT	CASNQGRMNTEAFF
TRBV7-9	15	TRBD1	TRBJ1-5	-	TGTGCCAGCAGCGGCTCCGGGACAGGGGATCAGCCCCAGCATTTT	CASSGSGTGDQPQHF
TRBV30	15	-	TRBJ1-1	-	TGTGCCTGGGCCCCCCACCTCTTGGGGGGAACTGAAGCTTTCTTT	CAWAPHLLGGTEAFF
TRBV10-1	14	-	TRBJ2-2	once	TGCGCCAGCTCCCCCCCGGGGAAGGCCGGGGAGCTGTTTTTT	CASSPPGKAGELFF
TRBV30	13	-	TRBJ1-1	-	TGTGCCTGGAAGGGGACGGTGAACACTGAAGCTTTCTTT	CAWKGTVNTEAFF
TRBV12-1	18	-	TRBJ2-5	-	TGTGCCAGCAGCCCCTGGACTAGCGGGGGGCCAATAGAAGAGACCCAGTACTTC	CASSPWTSGGPIEETQYF
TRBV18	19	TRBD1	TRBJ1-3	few	TGTGCCAGCTCACCTCCGAACCGGGACAGGGGTCGATCTGGAAACACCATATATTTT	CASSPPNRDRGRSGNTIYF
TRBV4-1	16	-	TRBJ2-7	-	TGCGCCAGCAGCCAGAAACCCGGGACATCTGATGCCGAGCAGTACTTC	CASSQKPGTSDAEQYF
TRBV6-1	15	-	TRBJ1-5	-	TGTGCCAGCAGTCTCGGGGGTGGGGGCAATCAGCCCCAGCATTTT	CASSLGGGGNQPQHF
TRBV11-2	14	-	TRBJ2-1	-	TGTGCCAGCAGCTTAGTGGGCTCGGTCAATGAGCAGTTCTTC	CASSLVGSVNEQFF
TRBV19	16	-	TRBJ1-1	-	TGTGCCAGTAGTATAGGAACATCCACAATGAACACTGAAGCTTTCTTT	CASSIGTSTMNTEAFF